Described below is a single TCR beta chain sequence and its context. Method: immunoSEQ multiplex PCR; TCRdb's copy keeps in-frame clones and lacks some. The sample comprises approximately 120,000 clones, 93% of which are singletons, and around 0.16% rests with the top ten. This sample was included in a study of siplizumab effects on memory and regulatory T cells. The V gene's germline CDR1 is SEHNR and CDR2 FQNEAQ (reference sequence). J gave up 2 bases and V 3 bases, and 5 bases lay outside the gene matches. The CDR3 is 15 residues long. Sequences were obtained from non-Treg CD4+ T cells sorted from blood. This clonotype was obtained from a human donor in good health. The chain couples TRBV7-9 to TRBJ2-3; 7 bases are a match to TRBD2. In DNA form, the CDR3 reads TGTGCCAGCAGCTTTAAGGGGAGGGACACAGATACGCAGTATTTT. The encoded protein is CASSFKGRDTDTQYF.